The clone carrying this T cell receptor (beta chain) was seen more than once but under ten times. Its target is not known. This record belongs to a study of naive and memory T cell subsets. With V trimmed by 3 bases and J by 5 bases, 6 bases remained unmatched. From germline, CDR1 is MDHEN and CDR2 SYDVKM. The CDR3 length is 15 residues. Separate alpha and beta amplification began at the second PCR step. Two oligonucleotides, mixed equimolar, formed the beta constant-region primer covering TRBC1 and TRBC2. Ligated cDNA was amplified by four rounds of PCR with nested alpha and beta constant-region primers and SP2. Ligation attached a single-stranded oligonucleotide with a 12-nucleotide UMI and the SP2 primer to the cDNA 3' end. TCRdb analysed the UMI-ligation and nested PCR reads with MiXCR anew, one entry per CDR3 protein. This sample has 90,000 to 120,000 distinct CDR3 sequences, with about 14% found just once.

General study findings and limits: A few larger clonotypes appeared in naive repertoires, especially CD8, possibly memory cells re-expressing CD45RA.

The receptor comes from a human donor in good health. Sequencing input: naive CD8+ T cells from blood. The chain couples TRBV28 to TRBJ2-1; 8 nucleotides align to TRBD2. DNA for the CDR3: TGTGCCAGCAGTTTTCGGCGGGGGGTTAACAATGAGCAGTTCTTC. This translates into CASSFRRGVNNEQFF. The full variable domain, with the rest looked up from reference TRBV28 and TRBJ2-1, is DVKVTQSSRYLVKRTGEKVFLECVQDMDHENMFWYRQDPGLGLRLIYFSYDVKMKEKGDIPEGYSVSREKKERFSLILESASTNQTSMYLCASSFRRGVNNEQFFGPGTRLTVL.